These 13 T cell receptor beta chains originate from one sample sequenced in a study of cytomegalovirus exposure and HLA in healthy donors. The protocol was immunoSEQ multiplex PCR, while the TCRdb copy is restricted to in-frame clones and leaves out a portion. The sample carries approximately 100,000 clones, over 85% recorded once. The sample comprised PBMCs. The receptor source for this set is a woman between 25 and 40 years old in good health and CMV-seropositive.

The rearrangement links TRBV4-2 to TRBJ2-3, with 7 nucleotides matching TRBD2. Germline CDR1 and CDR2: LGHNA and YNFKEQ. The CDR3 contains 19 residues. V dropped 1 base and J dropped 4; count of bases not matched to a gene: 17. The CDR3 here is CASSQVRASGRVPPDTQYF. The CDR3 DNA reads TGTGCCAGCAGCCAAGTGAGGGCTAGCGGTCGCGTTCCCCCAGATACGCAGTATTTT.

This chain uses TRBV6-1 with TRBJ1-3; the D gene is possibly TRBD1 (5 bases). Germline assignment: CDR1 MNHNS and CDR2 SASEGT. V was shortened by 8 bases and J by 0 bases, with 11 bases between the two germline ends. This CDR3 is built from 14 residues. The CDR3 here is CASVGQGSGNTIYF. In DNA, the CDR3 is TGTGCCAGCGTCGGGCAGGGCTCTGGAAACACCATATATTTT.

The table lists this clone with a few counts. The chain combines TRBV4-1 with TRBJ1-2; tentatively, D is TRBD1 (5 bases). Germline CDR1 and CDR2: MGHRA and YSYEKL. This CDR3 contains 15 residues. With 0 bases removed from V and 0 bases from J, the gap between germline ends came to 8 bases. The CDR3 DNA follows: TGCGCCAGCAGCCAAGATGGGGCCTCTAACTATGGCTACACCTTC. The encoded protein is CASSQDGASNYGYTF.

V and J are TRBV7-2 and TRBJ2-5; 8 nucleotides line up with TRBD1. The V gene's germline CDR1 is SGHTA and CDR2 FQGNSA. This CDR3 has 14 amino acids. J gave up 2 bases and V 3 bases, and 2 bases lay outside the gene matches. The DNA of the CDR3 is TGTGCCAGCAGCTTTTACAGGGGGCAAGAGACCCAGTACTTC. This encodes CASSFYRGQETQYF.

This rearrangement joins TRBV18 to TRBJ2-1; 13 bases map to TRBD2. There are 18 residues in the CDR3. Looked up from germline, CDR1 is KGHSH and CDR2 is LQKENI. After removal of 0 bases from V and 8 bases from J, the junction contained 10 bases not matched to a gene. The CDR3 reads CASSPPGTSGTSGYEQFF. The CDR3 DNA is TGTGCCAGCTCACCACCGGGGACTAGCGGGACCAGCGGGTATGAGCAGTTCTTC.

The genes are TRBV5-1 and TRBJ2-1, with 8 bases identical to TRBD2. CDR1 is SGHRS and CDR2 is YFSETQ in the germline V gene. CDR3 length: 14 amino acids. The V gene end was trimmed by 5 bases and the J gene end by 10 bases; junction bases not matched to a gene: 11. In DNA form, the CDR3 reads TGCGCCAGCAGATTTAGTATGGTAGCGGGAGAGCAGTTCTTC. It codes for CASRFSMVAGEQFF.

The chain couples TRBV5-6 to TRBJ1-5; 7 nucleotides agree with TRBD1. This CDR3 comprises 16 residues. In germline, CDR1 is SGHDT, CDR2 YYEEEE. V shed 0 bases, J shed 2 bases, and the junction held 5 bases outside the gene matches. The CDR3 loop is CASSLDRGRGNQPQHF. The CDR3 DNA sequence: TGTGCCAGCAGCTTGGACAGGGGAAGGGGCAATCAGCCCCAGCATTTT. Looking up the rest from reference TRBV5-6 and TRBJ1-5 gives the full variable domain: DAGVTQSPTHLIKTRGQQVTLRCSPKSGHDTVSWYQQALGQGPQFIFQYYEEEERQRGNFPDRFSGHQFPNYSSELNVNALLLGDSALYLCASSLDRGRGNQPQHFGDGTRLSIL.

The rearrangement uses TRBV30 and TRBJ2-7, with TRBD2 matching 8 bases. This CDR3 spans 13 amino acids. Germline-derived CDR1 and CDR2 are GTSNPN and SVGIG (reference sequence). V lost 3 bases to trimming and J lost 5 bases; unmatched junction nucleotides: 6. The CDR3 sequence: CAWSVRAGDEQYF. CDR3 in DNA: TGTGCCTGGAGCGTCCGAGCGGGAGACGAGCAGTACTTC.

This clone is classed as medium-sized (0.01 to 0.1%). The CDR3 region is CASTKGWDSPREQYF. DNA of the CDR3: TGTGCCAGCACCAAAGGTTGGGACAGCCCTAGGGAGCAGTACTTC. The rearrangement links TRBV27 to TRBJ2-7; the match to TRBD1 covers 7 bases. CDR3 length equals 15 residues. With V trimmed by 7 bases and J by 7 bases, 16 bases remained unmatched. Per germline, CDR1 MNHEY and CDR2 SMNVEV (reference sequence).

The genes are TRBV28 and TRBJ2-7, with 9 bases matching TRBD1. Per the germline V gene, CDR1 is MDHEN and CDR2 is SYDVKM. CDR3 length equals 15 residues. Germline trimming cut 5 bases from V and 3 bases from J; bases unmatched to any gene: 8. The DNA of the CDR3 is TGTGCCAGCAGTATAACCGGGACAGGGCTCTACGAGCAGTACTTC. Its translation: CASSITGTGLYEQYF.

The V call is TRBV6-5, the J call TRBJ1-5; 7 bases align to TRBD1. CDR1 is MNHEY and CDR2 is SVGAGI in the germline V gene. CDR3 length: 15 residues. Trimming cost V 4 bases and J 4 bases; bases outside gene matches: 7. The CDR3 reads CASSSRTGINQPQHF. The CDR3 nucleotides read TGTGCCAGCAGTTCCCGGACAGGAATTAATCAGCCCCAGCATTTT.

The DNA for the CDR3 is TGTGCCAGCAGTTTTAGATCCGGGACAGGGTCCTACGAGCAGTACTTC. Translated: CASSFRSGTGSYEQYF. The rearrangement uses TRBV28 and TRBJ2-5; TRBD1 aligns across 9 bases. The J call is in doubt because the DNA end fits TRBJ2-7 better. Germline V gene sequence: CDR1 MDHEN, CDR2 SYDVKM. CDR3 length: 16 amino acids.

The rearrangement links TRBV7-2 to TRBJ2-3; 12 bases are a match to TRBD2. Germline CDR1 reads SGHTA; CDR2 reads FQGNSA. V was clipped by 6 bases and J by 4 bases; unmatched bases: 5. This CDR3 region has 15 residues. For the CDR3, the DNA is TGTGCCAGCAGACCCCGACTAGCGGGAGCAGATACGCAGTATTTT. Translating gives CASRPRLAGADTQYF.